The 21 T cell receptor beta chains below all came from one sample that was sequenced in a study of control samples from healthy donors and cancer patients. Clones were read by immunoSEQ multiplex PCR, and TCRdb kept only the in-frame ones, dropping some. The repertoire holds about 52,000 clones, with over 85% as singletons. Sequencing was carried out using blood. These receptors all come from a man aged 25-45 years in good health.

V gene TRBV2 combines with J gene TRBJ2-2; possibly TRBD1 for D (6 bases). Germline V CDR1 and CDR2: SNHLY, FYNNEI. V gave up 6 bases and J gave up 4 bases, with 15 bases separating them. The CDR3 sequence is 15 residues long. CDR3 DNA sequence: TGTGCCAGCAGGATAGACAGGCTAGGCACCGGGGAGCTGTTTTTT. Encoded protein: CASRIDRLGTGELFF.

This clone is a singleton in its sample. J is TRBJ1-1 and V is TRBV20-1; 8 nucleotides align to TRBD1. This CDR3 is 12 amino acids long. Unmatched junction bases numbered 1, after V lost 3 bases and J lost 4 bases. The V gene's germline CDR1 is DFQATT and CDR2 SNEGSKA (reference sequence). Written as DNA, the CDR3 is TGCAGTGCTAGTACAGGGGGCACTGAAGCTTTCTTT. As protein: CSASTGGTEAFF.

The chain is built from TRBV2 and TRBJ2-3; D is uncertain. V was cut by 7 bases and J by 1 base, with 6 bases left in between. CDR3 size: 12 residues. Germline V gene data show CDR1 as SNHLY and CDR2 as FYNNEI. The CDR3 coding sequence is TGTGCCAGCACTTTCGGCACAGATACGCAGTATTTT. It yields the protein CASTFGTDTQYF.

The rearrangement links TRBV2 to TRBJ2-7; D may be TRBD1 or TRBD2 (6 bases each). Between the trimmed V and J ends, which lost 7 bases and 2 bases, there was a span of 21 bases. Germline assignment: CDR1 SNHLY and CDR2 FYNNEI. This CDR3 is 16 amino acids long. The CDR3 DNA sequence: TGTGCCAGCAAGGGCCTTGACGGGGGCGCGACCTACGAGCAGTACTTC. This codes for CASKGLDGGATYEQYF.

This CDR3 is CASSSTRTSGRQETQYF. CDR3 sequence (DNA): TGTGCCAGCAGCTCTACGAGAACTAGCGGAAGACAAGAGACCCAGTACTTC. The chain couples TRBV7-9 to TRBJ2-5; 8 nucleotides align to TRBD2. The CDR3 is 17 amino acids. Germline CDR1 SEHNR, CDR2 FQNEAQ (reference sequence). V trimming: 4 bases; J trimming: 2 bases; junction bases outside the gene matches: 12.

The genes are TRBV12-5 and TRBJ2-1; 14 bases map to TRBD2. Germline-derived CDR1 and CDR2 are LGHNT and FRNRAP. There are 23 residues in the CDR3. The ends lost 0 bases at V and 0 bases at J; junction bases unmatched: 16. DNA of the CDR3: TGTGCTAGTGGTTTGGTACGTCGGGGACTAGCGGGAGTTCCTGGAAGCTCCTACAATGAGCAGTTCTTC. Translation: CASGLVRRGLAGVPGSSYNEQFF.

V and J are TRBV4-3 and TRBJ2-7; D remains unclear. Trimming removed 0 bases from V and 8 bases from J, with 14 bases in between. The V gene's germline CDR1 is LGHNA and CDR2 YSLEER. The CDR3 extends over 14 amino acids. In DNA, the CDR3 is TGCGCCAGCAGCCAAGATTTGGAGACCAGGCAGCAGTACTTC. Amino acids: CASSQDLETRQQYF.

The J gene is TRBJ1-3, the V gene TRBV5-1; 8 nucleotides agree with TRBD1. V dropped 3 bases and J dropped 2; count of bases not matched to a gene: 1. CDR1 and CDR2 (germline): SGHRS, YFSETQ. The CDR3 runs to 14 residues. For the CDR3, the DNA is TGCGCCAGCAGCTCGGACAGGGCTGGAAACACCATATATTTT. Translation gives CASSSDRAGNTIYF.

The chain joins TRBV10-1 to TRBJ1-2, with 7 bases lining up with TRBD1. Germline values: CDR1 WNHNN, CDR2 SYGVQD (reference sequence). The length of the CDR3 is 12 residues. The J segment lost 6 bases and the V segment lost 11 bases, leaving 9 bases of the junction unmatched. The CDR3 nucleotides read TGCGCCGGTAACGGACAGGCAAATGGCTACACCTTC. This encodes CAGNGQANGYTF.

The chain combines TRBV6-6 with TRBJ1-4; D remains unclear. CDR1 and CDR2 from the germline V gene are MNHNY and SVGAGI (reference sequence). The CDR3 runs to 13 residues. Trimming removed 7 bases at V and 0 bases at J, with 6 bases between. The CDR3 nucleotides are TGTGCCAGCACCCAGGCAACTAATGAAAAACTGTTTTTT. The encoded protein is CASTQATNEKLFF.

The chain combines TRBV20-1 with TRBJ1-2, with D possibly TRBD1 on 5 matching bases. V lost 3 bases and J lost 3, with 20 bases in between. The CDR3 is made up of 16 amino acids. Looked up from germline, CDR1 is DFQATT and CDR2 is SNEGSKA (reference sequence). The DNA for the CDR3 is TGCAGTGCTAGTCCTCTGGCGTTGAGGGGAGACTATGGCTACACCTTC. Translating gives CSASPLALRGDYGYTF.

The V gene is TRBV28, the J gene TRBJ2-7, with TRBD1 as a possible D gene (5 bases). This CDR3 has 15 residues. V lost 2 bases and J lost 5, with 16 bases in between. From germline, CDR1 is MDHEN and CDR2 SYDVKM. The CDR3 DNA reads TGTGCCAGCAGTTTAACGAACCAAAGGGGCCACGAGCAGTACTTC. As protein: CASSLTNQRGHEQYF.

This chain joins TRBV29-1 and TRBJ1-2; D call uncertain. Germline lookup yields CDR1 SQVTM and CDR2 ANQGSEA. V dropped 2 bases and J dropped 2 bases, with 6 bases sitting between them. The CDR3 is 12 amino acids. DNA of the CDR3: TGCAGCGTTGAAACCGGAAACTATGGCTACACCTTC. This translates into CSVETGNYGYTF. Filled out from reference TRBV29-1 and TRBJ1-2, the complete variable domain reads SAVISQKPSRDICQRGTSLTIQCQVDSQVTMMFWYRQQPGQSLTLIATANQGSEATYESGFVIDKFPISRPNLTFSTLTVSNMSPEDSSIYLCSVETGNYGYTFGSGTRLTVV.

The DNA of the CDR3 is TGTGCCAGCAGCAGGACAGAGATTCGAACCGGGGAGCTGTTTTTT. This translates into CASSRTEIRTGELFF. The gene calls are TRBV5-4 and TRBJ2-2, with D possibly being TRBD1 (6 bases). The CDR3 is 15 residues long. CDR1 is SGHNT, CDR2 YYREEE, per germline (reference sequence). V was cut by 4 bases and J by 5 bases, with 15 bases left in between.

V and J are TRBV5-1 and TRBJ2-7; 8 positions match TRBD2. Germline CDR1 SGHRS, CDR2 YFSETQ. The CDR3 runs 15 residues. The J segment lost 6 bases and the V segment lost 5 bases, leaving 13 bases of the junction unmatched. In DNA, the CDR3 is TGCGCCAGCAGGCTGGCGGGGGGCGCGTTCTCCGAGCAGTACTTC. Its translation is CASRLAGGAFSEQYF. Complete variable domain (other parts from reference TRBV5-1 and TRBJ2-7): KAGVTQTPRYLIKTRGQQVTLSCSPISGHRSVSWYQQTPGQGLQFLFEYFSETQRNKGNFPGRFSGRQFSNSRSEMNVSTLELGDSALYLCASRLAGGAFSEQYFGPGTRLTVT.

The chain is built from TRBV5-4 and TRBJ1-3; D remains unclear. Between the trimmed V and J ends, which lost 3 bases and 0 bases, there was a span of 19 bases. The germline gives CDR1 SGHNT, CDR2 YYREEE (reference sequence). This CDR3 has 18 residues. CDR3 loop: CASSSATVALSSGNTIYF. DNA for the CDR3: TGTGCCAGCAGCTCGGCGACGGTAGCGCTCAGCTCTGGAAACACCATATATTTT.

The chain couples TRBV21-1 to TRBJ2-2; TRBD1, the table's D call, lacks a check against the DNA. TRBV21-1 is termed a pseudogene. The CDR3 loop spans 16 amino acids. CDR3 sequence (DNA): TGTGCCAGCAGCAAAGCGCAATCAGGGAACACCGGGGAGCTGTTTTTT. It encodes CASSKAQSGNTGELFF.

CDR3 protein: CASSRGLARNNEQFF. The CDR3 nucleotides are TGTGCCAGCAGCCGGGGGCTAGCGAGGAACAATGAGCAGTTCTTC. The V and J genes are TRBV3-1 (or the pseudogene TRBV3-2) and TRBJ2-1; perhaps D is TRBD1 or TRBD2 (6 bases each). Trimming removed 4 bases at V and 5 bases at J, with 15 bases between. The CDR3 runs to 15 residues. CDR1 is LGHDT and CDR2 is YNNKEL in the germline V gene (reference sequence).

The rearrangement links TRBV2 to TRBJ2-1, with D hard to call. Germline assignment: CDR1 SNHLY and CDR2 FYNNEI. The CDR3 has 12 amino acids. The V gene lost 2 bases and the J gene lost 10 bases, with 9 bases spanning the gap. The CDR3 sequence: CASSEYTEEQFF. The CDR3 DNA reads as TGTGCCAGCAGTGAATACACCGAAGAGCAGTTCTTC. The variable domain in full, with the rest retrieved from reference TRBV2 and TRBJ2-1, is EPEVTQTPSHQVTQMGQEVILRCVPISNHLYFYWYRQILGQKVEFLVSFYNNEISEKSEIFDDQFSVERPDGSNFTLKIRSTKLEDSAMYFCASSEYTEEQFFGPGTRLTVL.

V is TRBV23-1 and J is TRBJ2-2, with no clear D. TRBV23-1 is reported as an ORF; its role is uncertain. The ends were cut back, 7 bases at V and 0 bases at J, with 9 bases in the middle. This CDR3 has 14 amino acids. The CDR3 is CASTSTANTGELFF. The CDR3 DNA follows: TGCGCCAGCACTTCAACAGCGAACACCGGGGAGCTGTTTTTT.

This clone was seen only once. V and J are TRBV28 and TRBJ2-1, with 7 bases lining up with TRBD1. CDR3 length: 14 amino acids. V lost 7 bases to trimming and J lost 7 bases; unmatched junction nucleotides: 10. Germline V gives CDR1 MDHEN, CDR2 SYDVKM. The CDR3 protein is CASTGMHRGNEQFF. The CDR3 coding sequence is TGTGCCAGCACCGGCATGCACAGGGGTAATGAGCAGTTCTTC. Filled out from reference TRBV28 and TRBJ2-1, the complete variable domain reads DVKVTQSSRYLVKRTGEKVFLECVQDMDHENMFWYRQDPGLGLRLIYFSYDVKMKEKGDIPEGYSVSREKKERFSLILESASTNQTSMYLCASTGMHRGNEQFFGPGTRLTVL.